This TCR beta chain was captured by sequencing in a study of T cells in Graves' hyperthyroidism and ophthalmopathy. Whole-study findings and limits: Most expanded thyroid clonotypes above 0.001 also appeared in blood.

TCR beta CDR3 region amplification was performed from RNA transcripts. HTBI primers were employed in a first-round RT-PCR of the TCR CDR3. TCRdb re-derived calls from the multiplex PCR reads in MiXCR, one entry per CDR3 protein. The repertoire consists of hundreds of thousands of distinct CDR3 sequences, with about 15% occurring once and the leading ten covering roughly 5.7%. Trimming left V 8 bases short and J 1 base short, with 11 bases between. The germline V gene encodes CDR1 MDHEN and CDR2 SYDVKM. The CDR3 length is 13 residues. PBMCs were obtained from approximately 9.2 ml fresh peripheral blood. As for this clonotype: What it binds is unknown.

Specimen: blood. This TCR was recovered from a young woman with Graves' hyperthyroidism that later progressed to Graves' ophthalmopathy. The chain uses TRBV28 and TRBJ1-1; D perhaps matches TRBD1 (6 bases). The CDR3 nucleotides read TGTGCCAGCGAGCGGGGGCAGAACACTGAAGCTTTCTTT. It yields the protein CASERGQNTEAFF.